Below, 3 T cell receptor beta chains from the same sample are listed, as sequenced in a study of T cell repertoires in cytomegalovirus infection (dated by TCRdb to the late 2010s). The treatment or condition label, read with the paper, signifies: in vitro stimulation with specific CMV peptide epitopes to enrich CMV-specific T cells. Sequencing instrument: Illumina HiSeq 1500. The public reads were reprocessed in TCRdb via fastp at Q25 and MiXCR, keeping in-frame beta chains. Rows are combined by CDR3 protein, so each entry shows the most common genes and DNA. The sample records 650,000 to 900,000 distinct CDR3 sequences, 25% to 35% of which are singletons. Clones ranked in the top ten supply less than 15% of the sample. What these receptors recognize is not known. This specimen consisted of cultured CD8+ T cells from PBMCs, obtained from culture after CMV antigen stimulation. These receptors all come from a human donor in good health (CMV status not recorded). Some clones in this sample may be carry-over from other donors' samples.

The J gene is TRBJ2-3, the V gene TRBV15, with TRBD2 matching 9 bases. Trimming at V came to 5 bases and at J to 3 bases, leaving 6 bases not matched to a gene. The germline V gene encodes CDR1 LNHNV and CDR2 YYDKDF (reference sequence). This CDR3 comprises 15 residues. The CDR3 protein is CATSAGGTPTDTQYF. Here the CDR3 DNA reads TGTGCCACCAGCGCGGGGGGGACCCCGACAGATACGCAGTATTTT.

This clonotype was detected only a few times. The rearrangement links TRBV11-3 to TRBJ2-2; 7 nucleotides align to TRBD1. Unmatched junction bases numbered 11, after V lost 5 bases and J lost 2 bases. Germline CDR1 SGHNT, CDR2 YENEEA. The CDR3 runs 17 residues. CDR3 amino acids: CASSVTRDRANTGELFF. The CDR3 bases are TGTGCCAGCAGCGTAACAAGAGACAGGGCCAACACCGGGGAGCTGTTTTTT.

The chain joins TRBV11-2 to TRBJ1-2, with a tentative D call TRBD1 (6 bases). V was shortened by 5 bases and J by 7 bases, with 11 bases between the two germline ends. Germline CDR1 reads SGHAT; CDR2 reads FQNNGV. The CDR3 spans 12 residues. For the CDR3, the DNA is TGTGCCAGCAGCCCCAGGGGCTTTGGCTACACCTTC. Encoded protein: CASSPRGFGYTF. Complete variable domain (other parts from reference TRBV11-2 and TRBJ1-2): EAGVAQSPRYKIIEKRQSVAFWCNPISGHATLYWYQQILGQGPKLLIQFQNNGVVDDSQLPKDRFSAERLKGVDSTLKIQPAKLEDSAVYLCASSPRGFGYTFGSGTRLTVV.